This T cell receptor (beta chain) was obtained from a study of T-cell reconstitution after alpha-beta-depleted transplantation in children. The CDR3 covers 14 residues. Germline V gene lookup returns CDR1 MDHEN and CDR2 SYDVKM. V lost 4 bases and J lost 7; bases outside the gene matches: 9. Preparation of the TCRbeta library was carried out with unique molecular identifiers. MiXCR, run by TCRdb on the PCR reads, gives a single entry per CDR3 protein. The sample lists around 400,000 distinct CDR3 sequences, approximately 10% occurring once. The genes are TRBV28 and TRBJ1-2; TRBD1 agrees at 7 bases. This sequence was found in a human donor who donated a stem cell graft to a child with acute myeloid leukemia. Sequencing used PBMCs from the stem cell graft donor, obtained from the stem cell graft. The CDR3 DNA reads TGTGCCAGCAGTTCGCCGTCAGGGGGGATTGGCTACACCTTC. It codes for CASSSPSGGIGYTF.